The 32 T cell receptor beta chains given below trace back to one sample, sequenced in a study of T cells in Graves' hyperthyroidism and ophthalmopathy. Amplification of TCR beta CDR3 regions used RNA as the template. Carried out on the TCR CDR3, a first-round RT-PCR used the HTBI primer set. TCRdb recomputed calls from the multiplex PCR reads with MiXCR, one row per CDR3 protein. The sample has about 480,000 distinct CDR3 sequences, 13% to 15% seen once. Specimen: blood. The receptors originated from a woman aged 18-29 years with Graves' hyperthyroidism.

This clonotype was seen ten or more times. This chain uses TRBV7-3 with TRBJ2-5; perhaps TRBD2 as D (5 bases). Germline assignment: CDR1 SGHTA and CDR2 FQGTGA. The CDR3 spans 15 residues. Trimming cost V 1 base and J 4 bases, with 13 bases left between them. The CDR3 loop is CASSLRWGRGETQYF. CDR3 sequence (DNA): TGTGCCAGCAGCTTAAGGTGGGGTCGGGGAGAGACCCAGTACTTC.

Worth noting for this clonotype: At one of its ends the junction is not consistent with the germline gene, which may arise from a read error. The chain recombines TRBV5-4 with TRBJ1-1; D remains ambiguous. Germline assignment: CDR1 SGHNT and CDR2 YYREEE (reference sequence). The CDR3 length is 13 residues. The CDR3 DNA follows: TGTGCCAGCAGATTGGAGGGCGGGACTGAAGCTTTCTTT. Translating gives CASRLEGGTEAFF.

This clonotype was recorded at least ten times. Here the CDR3 reads CASSIVGTTNTEAFF. The DNA for the CDR3 is TGTGCCAGTAGTATAGTAGGGACAACGAACACTGAAGCTTTCTTT. This chain links TRBV19 with TRBJ1-1; a possible D gene is TRBD1 (6 bases). Between the trimmed V and J ends, which lost 1 base and 1 base, there was a span of 10 bases. In germline, CDR1 is LNHDA, CDR2 SQIVND (reference sequence). This CDR3 spans 15 amino acids.

The table lists this clonotype with a few counts. A much larger clone lies one base from this, so it may be a read error. The CDR3 loop reads CATSSGTSSNNEQFF. CDR3 nucleotides: TGTGCCACCAGCAGCGGGACTAGCAGTAACAATGAGCAGTTCTTC. The chain recombines TRBV15 with TRBJ2-1, with TRBD2 identical over 9 bases. The V gene end was trimmed by 3 bases and the J gene end by 5 bases; junction bases not matched to a gene: 5. The CDR3 is 15 amino acids. The germline V gene encodes CDR1 LNHNV and CDR2 YYDKDF (reference sequence).

This clonotype has ten or more counts. The V gene is TRBV11-2, the J gene TRBJ2-7; D uncertain. From germline, CDR1 is SGHAT and CDR2 FQNNGV. The CDR3 sequence is 14 residues long. Trimming pared 4 bases from V and 2 bases from J, leaving 12 bases between. The CDR3 spells CASSSGPFTYEQYF. The CDR3 nucleotides read TGTGCCAGCAGCTCCGGACCTTTTACCTACGAGCAGTACTTC.

This clonotype showed up many times. The chain joins TRBV20-1 to TRBJ2-4; weak D call: TRBD1 (6 bases). The CDR3 totals 16 residues. Per the germline V gene, CDR1 is DFQATT and CDR2 is SNEGSKA (reference sequence). V was pared by 0 bases and J by 4 bases, with 16 bases between. In DNA form, the CDR3 reads TGCAGTGCTAGAGATGGCAGGGGCGGGTGGAAAAACATTCAGTACTTC. Translating gives CSARDGRGGWKNIQYF.

There are a few counts of this clonotype. V is TRBV28 and J is TRBJ2-5, with 11 positions matching TRBD2. The junction had 11 bases not matched to a gene; V was cut back by 3 bases and J by 5 bases. The CDR3 runs to 17 residues. Germline assignment: CDR1 MDHEN and CDR2 SYDVKM. The CDR3 protein is CASSFPLGLAALETQYF. DNA for the CDR3: TGTGCCAGCAGTTTCCCCCTGGGACTAGCGGCCTTGGAGACCCAGTACTTC. The full variable domain, with the rest looked up from reference TRBV28 and TRBJ2-5, is DVKVTQSSRYLVKRTGEKVFLECVQDMDHENMFWYRQDPGLGLRLIYFSYDVKMKEKGDIPEGYSVSREKKERFSLILESASTNQTSMYLCASSFPLGLAALETQYFGPGTRLLVL.

This clonotype was picked up many times. The chain links TRBV6-5 to TRBJ2-5, with 8 bases that match TRBD2. Germline CDR1 MNHEY, CDR2 SVGAGI. The CDR3 consists of 16 residues. The V gene end was trimmed by 2 bases and the J gene end by 4 bases; junction bases not matched to a gene: 9. CDR3 sequence reads: CASSYAPAGVGETQYF. CDR3 DNA sequence: TGTGCCAGCAGTTACGCCCCAGCGGGAGTCGGAGAGACCCAGTACTTC.

This clonotype was counted many times. CDR3 region: CASSGNSYGYTF. CDR3 bases: TGTGCCAGCAGTGGTAACAGCTATGGCTACACCTTC. The chain links TRBV25-1 to TRBJ1-2, with D uncertain. V lost 4 bases, J lost 4 bases, and 7 bases lay in between. The CDR3 is made up of 12 amino acids. Germline assignment: CDR1 MGHDK and CDR2 SYGVNS.

This chain links TRBV11-2 with TRBJ2-7, with a weak D call TRBD2 (5 bases). Germline CDR1 SGHAT, CDR2 FQNNGV. This CDR3 is built from 13 residues. The CDR3 here is CGSSLGLTYEQYV. CDR3 nucleotide sequence: TGTGGCAGCAGCTTAGGACTTACCTACGAGCAGTACGTC.

This clonotype appeared a few times. A much larger clone differs from this one at a single base, so this may be a read error. The rearrangement uses TRBV6-1 and TRBJ1-1; no firm D call. The length of the CDR3 is 13 residues. Germline loops: CDR1 MNHNS, CDR2 SASEGT. V was cut by 3 bases and J by 5 bases, with 10 bases left in between. CDR3 amino acids: CASSDRRATEAFF. In nucleotides, the CDR3 is TGTGCCAGCAGTGATAGAAGGGCGACTGAAGCTTTCTTT.

At least ten counts were recorded for this clonotype. The chain couples TRBV30 to TRBJ2-3, with D unresolved. CDR3 length equals 13 residues. The V end was cut by 1 base, the J end by 7 bases, with 12 bases between. Per the germline V gene, CDR1 is GTSNPN and CDR2 is SVGIG (reference sequence). CDR3 DNA: TGTGCCTGGAGTGAGTCCAACCCACATACGCAGTATTTT. It codes for CAWSESNPHTQYF.

CDR3 sequence (DNA): TGTGCCAGCAGTTTGGGAGCGGGTTGGGGGAGAGATACGCAGTATTTT. It yields the protein CASSLGAGWGRDTQYF. The chain is built from TRBV27 and TRBJ2-3; TRBD2 might be the D (6 bases). The CDR3 runs to 16 residues. CDR1 MNHEY and CDR2 SMNVEV come from the germline V gene (reference sequence). V gave up 3 bases and J gave up 5 bases, with 18 bases separating them.

The V and J genes are TRBV27 and TRBJ2-7, with no clear D. Per the germline V gene, CDR1 is MNHEY and CDR2 is SMNVEV (reference sequence). V was pared by 3 bases and J by 3 bases, with 9 bases between. CDR3 length: 13 amino acids. CDR3 amino acids: CASSLGRIYEQYF. CDR3 nucleotides: TGTGCCAGCAGTTTGGGCAGAATCTACGAGCAGTACTTC.

This clonotype was detected many times. The chain joins TRBV6-6 to TRBJ1-6, with D unclear. Germline V gives CDR1 MNHNY, CDR2 SVGAGI (reference sequence). V shed 0 bases and J shed 8 bases, with 11 bases lying between them. This CDR3 contains 15 residues. CDR3 nucleotides: TGTGCCAGCAGTTACTCGTTCCGGCAAGATTCACCCCTCCACTTT. As protein: CASSYSFRQDSPLHF.

This clonotype was observed many times. This chain links TRBV9 with TRBJ2-3; 7 nucleotides agree with TRBD2. The J segment lost 7 bases and the V segment lost 4 bases, leaving 12 bases of the junction unmatched. Germline V gene data show CDR1 as SGDLS and CDR2 as YYNGEE. The CDR3 length is 15 residues. The CDR3 spells CASSPRTSGGNTQYF. DNA of the CDR3: TGTGCCAGCAGCCCCAGGACTAGTGGGGGGAATACGCAGTATTTT.

This chain connects TRBV20-1 to TRBJ2-1; D is possibly TRBD2 (5 bases). The V gene lost 4 bases and the J gene lost 8 bases, with 18 bases spanning the gap. The CDR3 length is 14 residues. Germline lookup yields CDR1 DFQATT and CDR2 SNEGSKA (reference sequence). CDR3 amino acids: CSANPRELRDEQFF. The DNA of the CDR3 is TGCAGTGCTAACCCTCGGGAACTCAGAGATGAGCAGTTCTTC.

This clonotype was seen ten or more times. This chain joins TRBV4-1 and TRBJ1-1; D remains unclear. Trimming removed 0 bases at V and 5 bases at J, with 7 bases between. The CDR3 sequence is 13 residues long. CDR1 and CDR2 (germline): MGHRA, YSYEKL. The CDR3 loop is CASSQDRETEAFF. The CDR3 nucleotides are TGCGCCAGCAGCCAAGATCGTGAAACTGAAGCTTTCTTT.

The chain combines TRBV5-1 with TRBJ2-7; 10 positions agree with TRBD2. The CDR3 sequence is 17 residues long. CDR1 is SGHRS and CDR2 is YFSETQ in the germline V gene. Trimming at V came to 1 base and at J to 6 bases, leaving 13 bases not matched to a gene. This CDR3 is CASSLTSGTPWKVEQYF. CDR3 in DNA: TGCGCCAGCAGCTTGACTAGCGGGACCCCCTGGAAGGTCGAGCAGTACTTC.

Many counts were recorded for this clonotype. The genes are TRBV7-3 and TRBJ2-3; D might be TRBD1 or TRBD2, each matching 5 bases. CDR3 size: 15 residues. The germline CDR1 and CDR2 sequences are SGHTA and FQGTGA. Between the trimmed V and J ends, which lost 2 bases and 6 bases, there was a span of 15 bases. DNA for the CDR3: TGTGCCAGCAGCTTAGGGGACGGGCGGCGCGATACGCAGTATTTT. Translated: CASSLGDGRRDTQYF.

This clonotype was observed many times. The CDR3 DNA reads as TGCAGTGCTAGAGATCGTGGAGGTTTACTGTTTTTT. Translation gives CSARDRGGLLFF. The chain links TRBV20-1 to TRBJ1-4; D is undetermined. The ends were cut back, 0 bases at V and 13 bases at J, with 12 bases in the middle. The CDR3 extends over 12 amino acids. CDR1 is DFQATT, CDR2 SNEGSKA, per germline (reference sequence).

This clonotype was found many times. This rearrangement joins TRBV10-3 to TRBJ2-1; 13 positions agree with TRBD2. From germline, CDR1 is ENHRY and CDR2 SYGVKD. The J segment lost 9 bases and the V segment lost 6 bases, leaving 8 bases of the junction unmatched. The CDR3 runs to 15 residues. Written as DNA, the CDR3 is TGTGCCATCAGAGGACTAGCGGGAGAGGTAGGTGAGCAGTTCTTC. Translated: CAIRGLAGEVGEQFF.

This clonotype was counted a few times. The chain is built from TRBV7-9 and TRBJ2-7; D is possibly TRBD1 (6 bases). Germline V gene data show CDR1 as SEHNR and CDR2 as FQNEAQ (reference sequence). V gave up 3 bases and J gave up 2 bases, with 14 bases separating them. The CDR3 is 15 residues long. The CDR3 nucleotides are TGTGCCAGCAGCTTCATCGACAGGTACACCTACGAGCAGTACTTC. Protein sequence: CASSFIDRYTYEQYF. Supplemented by reference TRBV7-9 and TRBJ2-7, the full variable domain reads DTGVSQNPRHKITKRGQNVTFRCDPISEHNRLYWYRQTLGQGPEFLTYFQNEAQLEKSRLLSDRFSAERPKGSFSTLEIQRTEQGDSAMYLCASSFIDRYTYEQYFGPGTRLTVT.

In this sample, this clonotype turned up many times. The chain combines TRBV3-1 with TRBJ2-6, with 8 bases fitting TRBD1. Germline CDR1 and CDR2: LGHDT and YNNKEL (reference sequence). The CDR3 loop spans 18 amino acids. J gave up 4 bases and V 3 bases, and 11 bases lay outside the gene matches. CDR3 coding DNA: TGTGCCAGCAGCCAGGCCGGACAGGGCGTCCCCGGGGCCAACGTCCTGACTTTC. This translates into CASSQAGQGVPGANVLTF.

This clonotype was recorded many times. The V gene is TRBV30, the J gene TRBJ2-7, with TRBD1 matching over 7 bases. The CDR3 totals 11 residues. Germline CDR1 reads GTSNPN; CDR2 reads SVGIG (reference sequence). V lost 4 bases, J lost 6 bases, and 3 bases stayed unmatched. DNA for the CDR3: TGTGCCTGGACCACAGGGGCCGAGCAGTACGTC. Translation: CAWTTGAEQYV.

This clonotype came up many times. The chain is built from TRBV3-1 and TRBJ2-3; 11 nucleotides match TRBD2. CDR1 and CDR2 (germline): LGHDT, YNNKEL (reference sequence). J gave up 2 bases and V 0 bases, and 19 bases lay outside the gene matches. This CDR3 is 22 amino acids long. The CDR3 DNA reads as TGTGCCAGCAGCCAAGACCGGCGCGGGGTGGTAGCGGGAGGGCCTGACACAGATACGCAGTATTTT. Amino acid sequence: CASSQDRRGVVAGGPDTDTQYF.

The chain combines TRBV20-1 with TRBJ2-1; 8 bases are a match to TRBD1. Per the germline V gene, CDR1 is DFQATT and CDR2 is SNEGSKA (reference sequence). There are 16 residues in the CDR3. After removal of 4 bases from V and 0 bases from J, the junction contained 8 bases not matched to a gene. The CDR3 spells CSAIQDRGNSYNEQFF. Written as DNA, the CDR3 is TGCAGTGCTATTCAAGACAGGGGAAACTCCTACAATGAGCAGTTCTTC.

The genes are TRBV29-1 and TRBJ2-7, with D unresolved. V shed 2 bases and J shed 2 bases, with 16 bases lying between them. The CDR3 is made up of 15 amino acids. In germline, CDR1 is SQVTM, CDR2 ANQGSEA. The CDR3 loop is CSVESAWGMAYEQYF. The CDR3 DNA follows: TGCAGCGTTGAATCGGCGTGGGGTATGGCCTACGAGCAGTACTTC.

The rearrangement uses TRBV27 and TRBJ2-1; D is perhaps TRBD2 (5 bases). The V end lost 7 bases, the J end lost 0 bases, and 10 bases lay between the germline ends. This CDR3 comprises 14 residues. Germline-derived CDR1 and CDR2 are MNHEY and SMNVEV (reference sequence). The CDR3 reads CASTFRGSYNEQFF. The CDR3 DNA is TGTGCCAGCACCTTCCGGGGCTCCTACAATGAGCAGTTCTTC.

With regard to this clonotype: A much larger clonotype is one base distant, so this may be a read error. The chain is built from TRBV30 and TRBJ2-7; tentative D call: TRBD2 (5 bases). CDR3 length: 14 amino acids. Germline CDR1 is GTSNPN and CDR2 is SVGIG (reference sequence). Trimming pared 6 bases from V and 4 bases from J, leaving 19 bases between. The CDR3 DNA is TGTGCCTGCCACGACTTTAGCGCGAGATACGAGCAGTACTTC. Translated: CACHDFSARYEQYF.

With respect to this clonotype: The junction does not match germline at one end; this may be a read error. V usage is TRBV12-3 or TRBV12-4 and J usage is TRBJ1-5, with TRBD1 matching 7 bases. The CDR3 runs to 20 residues. The CDR3 protein is CASSLDRPGQHLYSNQPQHF. The CDR3, as DNA: TGTGCCAGCAGCTTAGATAGACCGGGACAGCACCTCTATAGCAATCAGCCCCAGCATTTT.

The chain carries TRBV20-1 and TRBJ1-1; possible D gene TRBD1, 6 bases. Trimming removed 1 base at V and 0 bases at J, with 12 bases between. The germline V gene encodes CDR1 DFQATT and CDR2 SNEGSKA (reference sequence). The CDR3 extends over 15 amino acids. The DNA of the CDR3 is TGCAGTGCTAGAGTGTCAGGGGCAATGAACACTGAAGCTTTCTTT. Translation gives CSARVSGAMNTEAFF.